This is a list of T cell receptor beta chains from one sample in a study of cytomegalovirus exposure and HLA in healthy donors. Sequencing was performed with immunoSEQ multiplex PCR; in TCRdb, only in-frame clones are kept and a portion is missing. The profile shows 80,000 or so clones, under 80% of them singletons. Sequenced: PBMCs. The receptors originated from a man aged 25 to 45 in good health and CMV-seropositive. The CDR3 runs from the conserved cysteine through the conserved F or W. Fields, in order: J gene, clone size, D gene, V gene, CDR3 protein, CDR3 DNA. D genes are given only for firm matches. Not all rows give a size; the values are once, few, many and, for expanded clones, a class.

J: TRBJ2-2; size: once; D: -; V: TRBV7-3; CDR3: CASSLTQGAATGELFF; DNA: TGTGCCAGCAGCTTAACCCAGGGCGCGGCCACCGGGGAGCTGTTTTTT
J: TRBJ2-2; size: -; D: TRBD1; V: TRBV29-1; CDR3: CSVGTGGDFTGELFF; DNA: TGCAGCGTTGGGACAGGGGGCGACTTTACCGGGGAGCTGTTTTTT
J: TRBJ1-5; size: few; D: -; V: TRBV30; CDR3: CAWSVQGSNQPQHF; DNA: TGTGCCTGGAGTGTACAGGGCAGTAATCAGCCCCAGCATTTT
J: TRBJ2-1; size: -; D: TRBD2; V: TRBV5-4; CDR3: CASSSASGETYNEQFF; DNA: TGTGCCAGCAGCTCGGCGAGCGGGGAGACCTACAATGAGCAGTTCTTC
J: TRBJ2-3; size: -; D: TRBD1; V: TRBV5-4; CDR3: CASSRQTGEGTDTQYF; DNA: TGTGCCAGCAGCCGCCAGACAGGGGAGGGCACAGATACGCAGTATTTT
J: TRBJ2-7; size: -; D: -; V: TRBV6-5; CDR3: CASSLLDSLYEQYF; DNA: TGTGCCAGCAGTTTATTAGACAGCCTCTACGAGCAGTACTTC
J: TRBJ1-5; size: -; D: -; V: TRBV2; CDR3: CASSDARQTNQPQHF; DNA: TGTGCCAGCAGTGATGCCCGACAGACGAATCAGCCCCAGCATTTT
J: TRBJ1-4; size: -; D: TRBD1; V: TRBV19; CDR3: CASSGTGGKEKLFF; DNA: TGTGCCAGTAGCGGGACAGGGGGTAAAGAAAAACTGTTTTTT
J: TRBJ2-5; size: -; D: -; V: TRBV5-1; CDR3: CASSLEVGQTETQYF; DNA: TGCGCCAGCAGCTTGGAGGTAGGACAGACGGAGACCCAGTACTTC
J: TRBJ2-2; size: -; D: TRBD2; V: TRBV6-4; CDR3: CASAPLAGGTGELFF; DNA: TGTGCCAGCGCCCCGCTAGCGGGAGGTACCGGGGAGCTGTTTTTT
J: TRBJ1-2; size: -; D: -; V: TRBV7-9; CDR3: CASSLLWGHYGYTF; DNA: TGTGCCAGCAGCCTTCTCTGGGGGCACTATGGCTACACCTTC
J: TRBJ2-1; size: -; D: TRBD2; V: TRBV7-8; CDR3: CASSFLGLAGGAEQFF; DNA: TGTGCCAGCAGCTTCCTAGGACTAGCGGGAGGGGCTGAGCAGTTCTTC
J: TRBJ1-2; size: -; D: TRBD1; V: TRBV15; CDR3: CATSRDGTDYGYTF; DNA: TGTGCCACCAGCAGAGATGGGACAGACTATGGCTACACCTTC
J: TRBJ1-5; size: few; D: -; V: TRBV29-1; CDR3: CSVPTTNQPQHF; DNA: TGCAGCGTTCCCACTACTAATCAGCCCCAGCATTTT
J: TRBJ2-2; size: few; D: TRBD2; V: TRBV7-7; CDR3: CASSLAVASGRPTGELFF; DNA: TGTGCCAGCAGCTTAGCGGTGGCTAGCGGGAGACCTACCGGGGAGCTGTTTTTT
J: TRBJ1-5; size: -; D: TRBD1; V: TRBV6-6; CDR3: CASTGDRAGQPQHF; DNA: TGTGCCAGCACCGGAGACAGGGCTGGCCAGCCCCAGCATTTT
J: TRBJ2-5; size: -; D: -; V: TRBV5-1; CDR3: CASSLNTQETQYF; DNA: TGCGCCAGCAGCTTGAACACCCAAGAGACCCAGTACTTC
J: TRBJ1-1; size: -; D: -; V: TRBV15; CDR3: CATSRDGQSMDEAFF; DNA: TGTGCCACCAGCAGAGACGGACAGAGCATGGATGAAGCTTTCTTT
J: TRBJ2-1; size: -; D: TRBD2; V: TRBV5-1; CDR3: CASSLELAGDEQFF; DNA: TGCGCCAGCAGCTTGGAACTAGCGGGGGATGAGCAGTTCTTC
J: TRBJ2-5; size: -; D: TRBD1; V: TRBV7-7; CDR3: CASSLARQGGSLETQYF; DNA: TGTGCCAGCAGCTTAGCGCGACAGGGTGGTTCCCTAGAGACCCAGTACTTC
J: TRBJ2-7; size: -; D: -; V: TRBV19; CDR3: CASSSDSQQSYEQYF; DNA: TGTGCCAGTAGTTCCGACAGCCAGCAATCCTACGAGCAGTACTTC
J: TRBJ2-2; size: once; D: TRBD1; V: TRBV14; CDR3: CASSLRGTANTGELFF; DNA: TGTGCCAGCAGCCTAAGGGGGACAGCGAACACCGGGGAGCTGTTTTTT
J: TRBJ2-5; size: -; D: TRBD1; V: TRBV6-5; CDR3: CASSPQGSEETQYF; DNA: TGTGCCAGCAGCCCACAGGGGTCGGAAGAGACCCAGTACTTC
J: TRBJ2-3; size: -; D: TRBD2; V: TRBV5-1; CDR3: CASSLGPAGEAVDTQYF; DNA: TGCGCCAGCAGCTTGGGGCCTGCGGGAGAGGCTGTAGATACGCAGTATTTT
J: TRBJ2-1; size: once; D: TRBD2; V: TRBV9; CDR3: CASSVVAGDSYNEQFF; DNA: TGTGCCAGCAGCGTCGTAGCGGGAGACTCCTACAATGAGCAGTTCTTC
J: TRBJ1-1; size: -; D: -; V: TRBV11-2; CDR3: CASSRGLTNTEAFF; DNA: TGTGCCAGCAGCCGTGGACTGACGAACACTGAAGCTTTCTTT
J: TRBJ1-1; size: few; D: -; V: TRBV5-1; CDR3: CASSLWGPEGAEAFF; DNA: TGCGCCAGCAGCTTGTGGGGACCTGAGGGGGCTGAAGCTTTCTTT
J: TRBJ2-7; size: -; D: TRBD1; V: TRBV4-3; CDR3: CASSQVIQGPYEQYF; DNA: TGCGCCAGCAGCCAAGTAATACAGGGGCCCTACGAGCAGTACTTC
J: TRBJ1-2; size: -; D: TRBD1; V: TRBV10-3; CDR3: CAISGGTDYGYTF; DNA: TGTGCCATCAGTGGGGGGACAGACTATGGCTACACCTTC
J: TRBJ2-1; size: -; D: -; V: TRBV2; CDR3: CASNGVPSYNEQFF; DNA: TGTGCCAGCAACGGGGTCCCTTCCTACAATGAGCAGTTCTTC
J: TRBJ1-1; size: -; D: -; V: TRBV7-9; CDR3: CASSSFGTEAFF; DNA: TGTGCCAGCAGCTCCTTCGGTACTGAAGCTTTCTTT
J: TRBJ1-5; size: -; D: -; V: TRBV19; CDR3: CASSMGQANQPQHF; DNA: TGTGCCAGTAGTATGGGGCAGGCCAATCAGCCCCAGCATTTT
J: TRBJ1-4; size: -; D: -; V: TRBV29-1; CDR3: CSVTTGWANEKLFF; DNA: TGCAGCGTCACTACAGGGTGGGCTAATGAAAAACTGTTTTTT
J: TRBJ2-1; size: -; D: -; V: TRBV2; CDR3: CASSGTGDEQFF; DNA: TGTGCCAGCTCAGGGACGGGAGATGAGCAGTTCTTC
J: TRBJ1-5; size: once; D: TRBD1; V: TRBV2; CDR3: CASSYDRGGQPQNF; DNA: TGTGCCAGCAGTTATGACAGGGGTGGTCAGCCCCAGAATTTT
J: TRBJ2-1; size: many; D: -; V: TRBV27; CDR3: CASSFLGGGQQFF; DNA: TGTGCCAGCAGTTTTCTAGGAGGGGGCCAGCAGTTCTTC
J: TRBJ1-1; size: -; D: -; V: TRBV2; CDR3: CASSEVRLSIF; DNA: TGTGCCAGCAGTGAGGTCAGATTGTCGATCTTT
J: TRBJ2-7; size: -; D: TRBD1; V: TRBV30; CDR3: CAWIRDSSYEQYF; DNA: TGTGCCTGGATCCGGGACAGTTCGTACGAGCAGTACTTC
J: TRBJ1-6; size: once; D: -; V: TRBV5-6; CDR3: CASSPGGGNSPLHF; DNA: TGTGCCAGCAGCCCGGGGGGCGGTAATTCACCCCTCCACTTT
J: TRBJ1-5; size: -; D: TRBD1; V: TRBV10-3; CDR3: CAISSGTGARGNQPQHF; DNA: TGTGCCATCAGCTCCGGGACAGGGGCTCGGGGGAATCAGCCCCAGCATTTT
J: TRBJ2-5; size: -; D: -; V: TRBV5-4; CDR3: CASSLKQDQETQYF; DNA: TGTGCCAGCAGCTTGAAACAAGACCAAGAGACCCAGTACTTC
J: TRBJ2-7; size: -; D: -; V: TRBV28; CDR3: CASSLGDSYEQYF; DNA: TGTGCCAGCAGTTTGGGAGACTCCTACGAGCAGTACTTC
J: TRBJ1-2; size: -; D: TRBD1; V: TRBV9; CDR3: CASSVGGTGGIDGYTF; DNA: TGTGCCAGCAGCGTAGGGGGGACAGGGGGCATCGATGGCTACACCTTC
J: TRBJ2-7; size: once; D: TRBD1; V: TRBV5-4; CDR3: CASSLEPGQAYEQYF; DNA: TGTGCCAGCAGCTTGGAACCGGGACAGGCCTACGAGCAGTACTTC
J: TRBJ1-2; size: few; D: TRBD1; V: TRBV6-5; CDR3: CASSYLTGEDGYTF; DNA: TGTGCCAGCAGTTACTTGACAGGGGAGGATGGCTACACCTTC
J: TRBJ1-5; size: -; D: TRBD1; V: TRBV10-3; CDR3: CAISEGTGVYSNQPQHF; DNA: TGTGCCATCAGTGAAGGGACAGGCGTTTATAGCAATCAGCCCCAGCATTTT
J: TRBJ1-5; size: few; D: -; V: TRBV11-2; CDR3: CASSPGRGTEPQHF; DNA: TGTGCCAGCAGCCCAGGGCGGGGTACGGAGCCCCAGCATTTT